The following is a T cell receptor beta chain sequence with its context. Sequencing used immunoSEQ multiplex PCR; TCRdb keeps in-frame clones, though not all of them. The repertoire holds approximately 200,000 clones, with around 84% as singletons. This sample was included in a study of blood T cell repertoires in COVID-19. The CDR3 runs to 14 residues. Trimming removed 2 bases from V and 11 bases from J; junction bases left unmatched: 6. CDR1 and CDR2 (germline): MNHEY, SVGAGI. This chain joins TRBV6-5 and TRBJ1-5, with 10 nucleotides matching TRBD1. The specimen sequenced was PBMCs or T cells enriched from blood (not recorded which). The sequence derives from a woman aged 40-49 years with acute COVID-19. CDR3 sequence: CASSYEGQGRAQHF. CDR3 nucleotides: TGTGCCAGCAGTTACGAGGGACAGGGGAGGGCCCAGCATTTT.